The 14 T cell receptor beta chains reported below all come from one sample, sequenced in a study of T cells in Graves' hyperthyroidism and ophthalmopathy. RNA transcripts yielded amplified TCR beta CDR3 regions. Carried out on the TCR CDR3, a first-round RT-PCR used the HTBI primer set. TCRdb reprocessed the multiplex PCR reads via MiXCR and lists one record per CDR3 protein. The sample yields a few hundred thousand distinct CDR3 sequences, roughly 45% seen once. Material for sequencing was peripheral blood or thyroid tissue (not recorded which). The receptors stem from an adult woman with Graves' disease, either hyperthyroidism or ophthalmopathy (not recorded which).

On this clonotype: At one boundary the junction diverges from the germline segment, which might be a read error. The rearrangement uses TRBV19 and TRBJ2-6; TRBD1 aligns across 7 bases. The CDR3 extends over 13 amino acids. Germline V gene data show CDR1 as LNHDA and CDR2 as SQIVND (reference sequence). CDR3 in DNA: TGTGCCAGTAGGAAAACAGGGGACCCGCCTGAAGCTTTC. Translating it yields CASRKTGDPPEAF.

The chain's CDR3 is CASSPWGATELFF. As DNA, the CDR3 is TGTGCCAGCAGCCCGTGGGGGGCGACGGAGCTGTTTTTT. The gene calls are TRBV28 and TRBJ2-2; D is perhaps TRBD1 or TRBD2 (6 bases each). Trimming took 6 bases from V and 10 from J, leaving 15 bases between them. In germline, CDR1 is MDHEN, CDR2 SYDVKM. CDR3 length: 13 residues.

This clonotype was counted a few times. The chain recombines TRBV9 with TRBJ2-5, with D maybe TRBD1 (7 bases). The V gene lost 8 bases and the J gene lost 3 bases, with 11 bases spanning the gap. This CDR3 is built from 12 residues. The V gene's germline CDR1 is SGDLS and CDR2 YYNGEE. CDR3 coding DNA: TGTGCCAGTCGGGGGACAGAAGAGACCCAGTACTTC. Encoded protein: CASRGTEETQYF.

This rearrangement joins TRBV10-3 to TRBJ2-3; 9 bases are a match to TRBD2. CDR3 size: 13 residues. Germline lookup yields CDR1 ENHRY and CDR2 SYGVKD. V shed 10 bases, J shed 3 bases, and the junction held 5 bases outside the gene matches. The CDR3 coding sequence is TGTGCCACCTGGACTAGCGAAACAGATACGCAGTATTTT. Translating it yields CATWTSETDTQYF.

Details on this clonotype: The conserved phenylalanine or tryptophan is not found at the CDR3 terminus, so this likely reflects a read error. The rearrangement uses TRBV11-2 and TRBJ1-1, with unresolved D. Trimming took 5 bases from V and 5 from J, leaving 12 bases between them. This CDR3 has 13 residues. CDR1 is SGHAT and CDR2 is FQNNGV in the germline V gene. CDR3 amino acids: CASSPGRGTEAFS. The CDR3 DNA reads as TGTGCCAGCAGCCCTGGGCGAGGGACTGAAGCTTTCTCT.

This clonotype has only a few counts. The chain has TRBV29-1 and TRBJ1-1, with a tentative D call TRBD1 (6 bases). V lost 5 bases to trimming and J lost 1 base, with 11 bases between them. Germline V gene lookup returns CDR1 SQVTM and CDR2 ANQGSEA. This CDR3 comprises 13 residues. The CDR3 bases are TGCAGCGTTCTTGGACAGTCGAACACTGAAGCTTTCTTT. Its protein is CSVLGQSNTEAFF. The full variable domain, its missing parts supplied by reference TRBV29-1 and TRBJ1-1, is SAVISQKPSRDICQRGTSLTIQCQVDSQVTMMFWYRQQPGQSLTLIATANQGSEATYESGFVIDKFPISRPNLTFSTLTVSNMSPEDSSIYLCSVLGQSNTEAFFGQGTRLTVV.

V gene TRBV19 combines with J gene TRBJ2-7; D not certain. This CDR3 spans 13 amino acids. Trimming left V 7 bases short and J 6 bases short, with 16 bases between. Germline CDR1 LNHDA, CDR2 SQIVND (reference sequence). CDR3 in amino acids: CASTQGQDSEQYF. CDR3 nucleotides: TGTGCCAGTACCCAAGGCCAGGATTCCGAGCAGTACTTC.

The CDR3, as DNA: TGTGCCAGCAGCTTGCGGACTAGCGGGAGTGGCAAGACCCAGTACTTC. Its protein is CASSLRTSGSGKTQYF. This chain connects TRBV5-4 to TRBJ2-5; 13 bases are a match to TRBD2. The junction had 6 bases not matched to a gene; V was cut back by 1 base and J by 6 bases. Germline V gene data show CDR1 as SGHNT and CDR2 as YYREEE (reference sequence). The CDR3 is 16 amino acids.

V and J are TRBV10-3 and TRBJ2-5; TRBD1 agrees at 9 bases. The CDR3 covers 17 residues. Trimming removed 0 bases from V and 1 base from J; junction bases left unmatched: 6. Germline values: CDR1 ENHRY, CDR2 SYGVKD. The DNA for the CDR3 is TGTGCCATCAGTGAGTCGCTGGGACAGGGACCCCAAGAGACCCAGTACTTC. It specifies CAISESLGQGPQETQYF.

The V call is TRBV7-3, the J call TRBJ2-7, with D tentatively TRBD2 (6 bases). Deletions cut 4 bases from V and 4 bases from J, with 17 bases between. The germline V gene has CDR1 SGHTA and CDR2 FQGTGA. The CDR3 contains 15 residues. CDR3 coding DNA: TGTGCCAGCAGCTCCGGGGATCGCGGGGATTACGAGCAGTACTTC. Translating gives CASSSGDRGDYEQYF. Full variable domain (outside the CDR3, taken from reference TRBV7-3 and TRBJ2-7): GAGVSQTPSNKVTEKGKYVELRCDPISGHTALYWYRQSLGQGPEFLIYFQGTGAADDSGLPNDRFFAVRPEGSVSTLKIQRTERGDSAVYLCASSSGDRGDYEQYFGPGTRLTVT.

There are many counts of this clonotype. The rearrangement joins TRBV10-3 to TRBJ1-1; TRBD1 aligns across 9 bases. CDR3 length equals 15 residues. Germline CDR1 and CDR2: ENHRY and SYGVKD. With V trimmed by 4 bases and J by 4 bases, 7 bases remained unmatched. The CDR3 region is CAISGRTGASTEAFF. CDR3 DNA sequence: TGTGCCATCAGTGGAAGGACAGGGGCGAGCACTGAAGCTTTCTTT.

This rearrangement joins TRBV15 to TRBJ1-4, with D possibly being TRBD1 (5 bases). The CDR3 covers 17 residues. The germline gives CDR1 LNHNV, CDR2 YYDKDF (reference sequence). Trimming stripped 0 bases from V and 8 bases from J, with 19 bases between. The CDR3 loop is CATSRDRRVQGGEKLFF. Written as DNA, the CDR3 is TGTGCCACCAGCAGAGATCGTAGGGTTCAGGGAGGCGAAAAACTGTTTTTT.

The genes are TRBV29-1 and TRBJ1-6, with 7 positions matching TRBD1. CDR1 SQVTM and CDR2 ANQGSEA come from the germline V gene. V shed 5 bases and J 7 bases; nucleotides not matched to a gene: 5. This CDR3 region has 13 residues. CDR3 loop: CSVIEGANSPLHF. In nucleotides, the CDR3 is TGCAGCGTTATTGAGGGGGCGAATTCACCCCTCCACTTT. Drawing the rest from reference TRBV29-1 and TRBJ1-6, the complete variable domain is SAVISQKPSRDICQRGTSLTIQCQVDSQVTMMFWYRQQPGQSLTLIATANQGSEATYESGFVIDKFPISRPNLTFSTLTVSNMSPEDSSIYLCSVIEGANSPLHFGNGTRLTVT.

The chain uses TRBV4-1 and TRBJ2-2, with TRBD1 as a possible D gene (6 bases). V lost 1 base and J 6 bases, leaving 9 bases between the germline ends. The CDR3 contains 14 residues. In germline, CDR1 is MGHRA, CDR2 YSYEKL. The CDR3 here is CASSQVRGAGELFF. In nucleotides, the CDR3 is TGCGCCAGCAGCCAAGTCAGGGGAGCCGGGGAGCTGTTTTTT.